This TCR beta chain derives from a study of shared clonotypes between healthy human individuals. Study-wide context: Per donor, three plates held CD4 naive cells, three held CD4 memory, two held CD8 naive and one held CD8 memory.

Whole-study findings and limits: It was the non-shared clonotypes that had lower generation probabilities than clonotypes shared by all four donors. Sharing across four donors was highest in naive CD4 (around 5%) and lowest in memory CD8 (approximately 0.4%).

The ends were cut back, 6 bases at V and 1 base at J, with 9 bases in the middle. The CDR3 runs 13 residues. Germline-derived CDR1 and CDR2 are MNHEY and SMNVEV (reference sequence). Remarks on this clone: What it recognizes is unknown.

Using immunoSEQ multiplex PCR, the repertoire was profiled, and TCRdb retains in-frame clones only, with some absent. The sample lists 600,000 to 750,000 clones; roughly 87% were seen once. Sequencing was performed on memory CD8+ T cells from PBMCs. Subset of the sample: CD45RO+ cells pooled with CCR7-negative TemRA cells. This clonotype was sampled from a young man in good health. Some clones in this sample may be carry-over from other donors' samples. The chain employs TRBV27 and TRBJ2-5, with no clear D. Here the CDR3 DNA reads TGTGCCAGCAGCAGCGACGGCCAAGAGACCCAGTACTTC. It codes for CASSSDGQETQYF.